These T cell receptor beta chains were read from a single sample in a study of blood T cell repertoires in COVID-19. Libraries were prepared by immunoSEQ multiplex PCR; TCRdb keeps only in-frame clonotypes and omits some of them. Of about 220,000 clones in the sample, approximately 78% were seen once. Source material: peripheral blood. Receptors originate from a woman in her sixties or seventies with COVID-19, enrolled during active disease. The CDR3 runs from the conserved cysteine through the conserved F or W. The order of the fields is CDR3 protein, CDR3 DNA, V gene, D gene, clone size, J gene. D genes are given only for firm matches. Clone size is given for some rows only: seen once, a few or many times, or a class if the clone is expanded.

CATSDWAGIEKRSPLHF,TGTGCCACCAGTGATTGGGCAGGGATAGAGAAAAGGTCACCCCTCCACTTT,TRBV24-1,NA,NA,TRBJ1-6
CASSFRGTKNIQYF,TGTGCCAGCAGCTTCAGGGGTACCAAAAACATTCAGTACTTC,TRBV6-2/TRBV6-3,NA,NA,TRBJ2-4
CATSDRNRGSNQPQHF,TGTGCCACCAGTGATCGGAACAGGGGTAGCAATCAGCCCCAGCATTTT,TRBV24-1,TRBD1,NA,TRBJ1-5
CASTPGRSGTEAFF,TGTGCCAGCACCCCGGGAAGGTCGGGCACTGAAGCTTTCTTT,TRBV11-2,NA,NA,TRBJ1-1
CASSFGELAVVTGEQYF,TGTGCCAGCAGCTTTGGAGAACTAGCGGTGGTGACGGGCGAGCAGTACTTC,TRBV13,TRBD2,NA,TRBJ2-7
CASSREEGIYGYTF,TGTGCCAGTAGCCGGGAGGAAGGCATCTATGGCTACACCTTC,TRBV19,NA,NA,TRBJ1-2
CASSQSSQLAQPQHF,TGTGCCAGCAGCCAATCCAGTCAGTTGGCCCAGCCCCAGCATTTT,TRBV16,NA,NA,TRBJ1-5
CASSLVAGRGSTDTQYF,TGTGCCAGCAGCTTAGTGGCGGGGCGGGGGAGCACAGATACGCAGTATTTT,TRBV7-2,TRBD2,NA,TRBJ2-3
CASSEGQGVVAFF,TGTGCCAGCAGTGAGGGACAGGGGGTCGTAGCTTTCTTT,TRBV6-1,TRBD1,NA,TRBJ1-1
CAWSVGWGDTGELFF,TGTGCCTGGAGTGTAGGGTGGGGGGACACCGGGGAGCTGTTTTTT,TRBV30,NA,few,TRBJ2-2
CASSLFRVPTYEQYF,TGTGCCAGCAGTTTATTCAGGGTACCAACCTACGAGCAGTACTTC,TRBV27,NA,NA,TRBJ2-7
CASSLLAGSNTGELFF,TGTGCCAGCAGCTTACTGGCGGGGTCCAACACCGGGGAGCTGTTTTTT,TRBV11-2,NA,NA,TRBJ2-2
CASSLAGTYEQYF,TGTGCCAGCAGCTTAGCGGGGACCTACGAGCAGTACTTC,TRBV11-2,NA,NA,TRBJ2-7
CASSYFAGGTLNIQYF,TGTGCCAGCAGTTACTTCGCGGGAGGGACGTTGAACATTCAGTACTTC,TRBV6-2/TRBV6-3,TRBD2,NA,TRBJ2-4
CATSRDRRREETQYF,TGTGCCACCAGCAGAGATAGAAGGAGAGAAGAGACCCAGTACTTC,TRBV15,NA,NA,TRBJ2-5
CSVPLPGHQNTEAFF,TGCAGCGTTCCTCTTCCGGGACACCAGAACACTGAAGCTTTCTTT,TRBV29-1,NA,NA,TRBJ1-1
CASSLKLTGSLNTEAFF,TGTGCCAGCAGCTTGAAGTTGACAGGGTCTCTGAACACTGAAGCTTTCTTT,TRBV5-4,TRBD1,NA,TRBJ1-1
CASTGQATGELFF,TGTGCCAGTACGGGACAGGCCACCGGGGAGCTGTTTTTT,TRBV2,TRBD1,NA,TRBJ2-2
CASSPGTGGLSNYGYTF,TGCGCCAGCAGCCCGGGGACAGGTGGTCTATCTAACTATGGCTACACCTTC,TRBV4-3,TRBD1,NA,TRBJ1-2
CASSPRTGGTEQYF,TGTGCCAGCAGCCCTAGGACAGGGGGCACCGAGCAGTACTTC,TRBV27,TRBD1,NA,TRBJ2-7
CASSLSTASREKLFF,TGTGCCAGCAGCTTGTCGACAGCGTCGCGAGAAAAACTGTTTTTT,TRBV7-2,NA,NA,TRBJ1-4
CASSSTGATEKLFF,TGCGCCAGCAGCTCAACAGGGGCTACTGAAAAACTGTTTTTT,TRBV5-1,TRBD1,NA,TRBJ1-4
CASSTQGLFYEQYF,TGTGCCAGTAGTACTCAGGGGCTTTTCTACGAGCAGTACTTC,TRBV19,NA,NA,TRBJ2-7
CATSRSSPGQGARVEKLFF,TGTGCCACCAGCAGATCCTCGCCGGGACAGGGGGCCAGGGTTGAAAAACTGTTTTTT,TRBV15,TRBD1,NA,TRBJ1-4
CASSLMGGGETQYF,TGTGCCAGCAGCTTAATGGGAGGAGGTGAGACCCAGTACTTC,TRBV7-2,NA,NA,TRBJ2-5
CASSLQGFPEAFF,TGTGCCAGCAGTCTACAGGGGTTTCCTGAAGCTTTCTTT,TRBV4-2,TRBD1,NA,TRBJ1-1
CASSRQGIPGGNEKLFF,TGTGCCAGCAGTCGACAGGGCATTCCTGGAGGGAATGAAAAACTGTTTTTT,TRBV2,TRBD1,NA,TRBJ1-4
CASSSGHGYTF,TGTGCCAGCAGTTCAGGGCATGGCTACACCTTC,TRBV2,NA,few,TRBJ1-2
CATLSGWGDYNEQFF,TGTGCCACCCTTTCAGGGTGGGGGGACTACAATGAGCAGTTCTTC,TRBV2,NA,NA,TRBJ2-1
CATGKDTGNYGYTF,TGTGCCACCGGAAAAGATACAGGGAACTATGGCTACACCTTC,TRBV19,NA,NA,TRBJ1-2
CASSGQGFVDTQYF,TGCGCCAGCAGTGGACAGGGGTTCGTTGATACGCAGTATTTT,TRBV5-1,TRBD1,NA,TRBJ2-3
CASSQTGATNEKLFF,TGTGCCAGCAGCCAGACAGGAGCAACTAATGAAAAACTGTTTTTT,TRBV5-4,NA,few,TRBJ1-4
CASSLTQGAGPGANVLTF,TGCGCCAGCAGTCTCACACAGGGAGCCGGGCCTGGGGCCAACGTCCTGACTTTC,TRBV10-2,NA,NA,TRBJ2-6
CASRASGFEQYF,TGTGCCAGCAGAGCCTCAGGGTTCGAGCAGTACTTC,TRBV28,NA,NA,TRBJ2-7
CASSLAGVGEQFF,TGTGCCAGCAGCTTAGCAGGGGTGGGTGAGCAGTTCTTC,TRBV7-9,NA,few,TRBJ2-1
CASSYTESIAEAFF,TGTGCCAGCAGTTACACAGAAAGCATCGCTGAAGCTTTCTTT,TRBV6-6,NA,NA,TRBJ1-1
CASSRPGDSKNTEAFF,TGTGCCAGTAGTCGACCAGGAGACAGCAAGAACACTGAAGCTTTCTTT,TRBV19,NA,once,TRBJ1-1
CASSFSGDRLHF,TGTGCCAGCAGTTTTTCAGGGGATCGTCTCCACTTT,TRBV28,NA,NA,TRBJ1-6
CASSVGQFNYGYTF,TGTGCCAGCAGCGTGGGACAGTTCAACTATGGCTACACCTTC,TRBV11-2,TRBD1,NA,TRBJ1-2
CASGLLPPEQYF,TGTGCCAGCGGTTTACTCCCCCCGGAGCAGTACTTC,TRBV6-2/TRBV6-3,NA,NA,TRBJ2-7